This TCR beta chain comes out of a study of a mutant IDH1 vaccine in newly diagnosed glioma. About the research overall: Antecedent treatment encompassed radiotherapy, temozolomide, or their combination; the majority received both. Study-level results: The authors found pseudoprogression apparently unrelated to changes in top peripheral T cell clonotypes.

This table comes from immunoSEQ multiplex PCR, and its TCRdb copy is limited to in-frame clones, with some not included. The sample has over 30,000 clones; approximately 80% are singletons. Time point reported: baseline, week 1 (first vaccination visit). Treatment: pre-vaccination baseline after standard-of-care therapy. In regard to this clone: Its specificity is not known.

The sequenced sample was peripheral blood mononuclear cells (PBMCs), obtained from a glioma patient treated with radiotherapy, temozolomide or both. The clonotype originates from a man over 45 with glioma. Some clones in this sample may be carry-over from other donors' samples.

CDR3 in DNA: TGTGCCAGCAGTCCCCTCTTAGGGAGAGACTATGGCTACACCTTC. It encodes CASSPLLGRDYGYTF. V usage is TRBV11-2 and J usage is TRBJ1-2; D is unresolved. This CDR3 comprises 15 residues. From germline, CDR1 is SGHAT and CDR2 FQNNGV. V gave up 6 bases and J gave up 3 bases, with 17 bases separating them.